What follows are 15 T cell receptor beta chains derived from one specimen sequenced in a study of cytomegalovirus exposure and HLA in healthy donors (TCRdb year 2017). The library came from the immunoSEQ multiplex PCR assay. For the multiplex PCR, a mixture combining 60 forward primers for TCR Vbeta segments and 13 reverse primers for TCR Jbeta segments was used. TCRdb took over this immuneACCESS table, retaining in-frame rearrangements with V and J assigned. Such tables are incomplete; in checked studies, under half of the missing clones stem from an unresolved V gene, and the remainder is unexplained. This sample comprises 150,000 to 170,000 clones, 80% of them detected only once. The ten largest clones capture more than 10% of the sample. Sequencing was performed on PBMCs. The receptors shown here come from a man younger than 40 in good health and CMV-seropositive.

This rearrangement joins TRBV27 to TRBJ1-2, with 9 bases fitting TRBD1. J lost 2 bases, V lost 7 bases, and 8 bases had no gene match. The germline V gene has CDR1 MNHEY and CDR2 SMNVEV (reference sequence). The CDR3 is 15 amino acids. CDR3 nucleotides: TGTGCCAGCACCTCGGGGACAGGGACCAACTATGGCTACACCTTC. This encodes CASTSGTGTNYGYTF.

This CDR3 reads CASSELRERENIQYF. The DNA of the CDR3 is TGTGCCAGCAGTGAACTGCGGGAGAGGGAAAACATTCAGTACTTC. The rearrangement links TRBV6-1 to TRBJ2-4, with 7 bases aligning to TRBD2. The CDR3 covers 15 residues. Germline V gene lookup returns CDR1 MNHNS and CDR2 SASEGT. J gave up 5 bases and V 2 bases, and 6 bases lay outside the gene matches.

This clone was observed once. The V call is TRBV14, the J call TRBJ2-1; TRBD2 agrees at 12 bases. V shed 3 bases and J 9 bases; nucleotides not matched to a gene: 9. CDR3 size: 16 residues. Germline CDR1 reads SGHDN; CDR2 reads FVKESK. The DNA for the CDR3 is TGTGCCAGCAGCCAGCCTTCTAGCGGGAGGGCCGCTGAGCAGTTCTTC. The encoded protein is CASSQPSSGRAAEQFF.

This clone has a handful of counts. The V call is TRBV6-5, the J call TRBJ1-1, with D maybe TRBD1 (5 bases). V lost 2 bases and J lost 3, with 13 bases in between. The germline V gene encodes CDR1 MNHEY and CDR2 SVGAGI. This CDR3 is 15 amino acids long. The chain's CDR3 is CASSYEFGGDTEAFF. DNA of the CDR3: TGTGCCAGCAGTTACGAGTTTGGGGGGGACACTGAAGCTTTCTTT.

This clone was seen more than once but under ten times. This chain joins TRBV28 and TRBJ1-4, with D perhaps TRBD1 (5 bases). Trimming removed 3 bases from V and 6 bases from J, with 29 bases in between. Germline CDR1 reads MDHEN; CDR2 reads SYDVKM. The CDR3 runs to 20 residues. The DNA for the CDR3 is TGTGCCAGCAGTTTCGCTCTAGGAAACCCGCGGAACCGGGGGGATGAAAAACTGTTTTTT. Encoded protein: CASSFALGNPRNRGDEKLFF. Combining the CDR3 with reference TRBV28 and TRBJ1-4 gives the whole variable domain DVKVTQSSRYLVKRTGEKVFLECVQDMDHENMFWYRQDPGLGLRLIYFSYDVKMKEKGDIPEGYSVSREKKERFSLILESASTNQTSMYLCASSFALGNPRNRGDEKLFFGSGTQLSVL.

The chain couples TRBV15 to TRBJ1-2, with a possible D match to TRBD1 (6 bases). From germline, CDR1 is LNHNV and CDR2 YYDKDF (reference sequence). CDR3 length: 15 residues. Trimming stripped 4 bases from V and 3 bases from J, with 15 bases between. Here the CDR3 DNA reads TGTGCCACCAGCAATGGACAGCCGGTAGACTATGGCTACACCTTC. It yields the protein CATSNGQPVDYGYTF.

The V call is TRBV11-2, the J call TRBJ2-7, with TRBD2 matching over 10 bases. The CDR3 spans 14 residues. Germline assignment: CDR1 SGHAT and CDR2 FQNNGV. V was clipped by 3 bases and J by 7 bases; unmatched bases: 6. CDR3 sequence: CASSFASGSGEQYF. CDR3 coding DNA: TGTGCCAGCAGCTTCGCTAGCGGGAGTGGGGAGCAGTACTTC.

The chain couples TRBV5-1 to TRBJ1-2; 10 nucleotides align to TRBD1. The CDR3 spans 13 residues. J gave up 8 bases and V 4 bases, and 5 bases lay outside the gene matches. In germline, CDR1 is SGHRS, CDR2 YFSETQ. The CDR3, as DNA: TGCGCCAGCAGCCGAGGACAGGGGGGAGGCTACACCTTC. Translating gives CASSRGQGGGYTF.

This clone was seen more than once but under ten times. V and J are TRBV6-6 and TRBJ2-6; the D is unclear. CDR1 MNHNY and CDR2 SVGAGI come from the germline V gene (reference sequence). The CDR3 runs to 16 residues. Trimming stripped 5 bases from V and 0 bases from J, with 11 bases between. CDR3 bases: TGTGCCAGCAGTCCAGTCACCAGCTCTGGGGCCAACGTCCTGACTTTC. Its translation: CASSPVTSSGANVLTF.

The table lists this clone with a few counts. The rearrangement uses TRBV7-2 and TRBJ2-5; 10 bases line up with TRBD1. Per the germline V gene, CDR1 is SGHTA and CDR2 is FQGNSA. V was pared by 2 bases and J by 5 bases, with 11 bases of the junction left unmatched. This CDR3 region has 17 residues. The CDR3 loop is CASSLTGTGASGETQYF. CDR3 DNA: TGTGCCAGCAGCTTAACCGGGACAGGGGCCTCCGGGGAGACCCAGTACTTC. The full variable domain, in which reference TRBV7-2 and TRBJ2-5 provide the parts outside the CDR3, is GAGVSQSPSNKVTEKGKDVELRCDPISGHTALYWYRQSLGQGLEFLIYFQGNSAPDKSGLPSDRFSAERTGGSVSTLTIQRTQQEDSAVYLCASSLTGTGASGETQYFGPGTRLLVL.

The chain uses TRBV5-4 and TRBJ2-1; 11 nucleotides match TRBD2. The CDR3 length is 15 residues. V trimming: 3 bases; J trimming: 7 bases; junction bases outside the gene matches: 6. CDR1 and CDR2 from the germline V gene are SGHNT and YYREEE (reference sequence). The CDR3 protein is CASSSEASGRNEQFF. The CDR3 nucleotides are TGTGCCAGCAGCTCAGAGGCTAGCGGGAGGAATGAGCAGTTCTTC.

The rearrangement joins TRBV7-2 to TRBJ2-1; D is perhaps TRBD2 (5 bases). V lost 1 base to trimming and J lost 4 bases, with 8 bases between them. The length of the CDR3 is 14 residues. Per the germline V gene, CDR1 is SGHTA and CDR2 is FQGNSA. The CDR3 DNA follows: TGTGCCAGCAGCTTAGAGAGCGGTTACAATGAGCAGTTCTTC. Translation gives CASSLESGYNEQFF.

This clone was found once. The chain employs TRBV29-1 and TRBJ2-1; 9 nucleotides agree with TRBD2. The germline V gene encodes CDR1 SQVTM and CDR2 ANQGSEA. With V trimmed by 4 bases and J by 4 bases, 2 bases remained unmatched. There are 13 residues in the CDR3. The CDR3 region is CSVGLAEYNEQFF. CDR3 DNA sequence: TGCAGCGTTGGACTAGCGGAGTACAATGAGCAGTTCTTC.

V and J are TRBV5-1 and TRBJ2-7; the D gene is possibly TRBD2 (7 bases). V was clipped by 5 bases and J by 6 bases, with 15 bases between them. CDR1 SGHRS and CDR2 YFSETQ come from the germline V gene. This CDR3 comprises 13 residues. Here the CDR3 reads CASRLGGPGEQYF. CDR3 coding DNA: TGCGCCAGCAGGCTGGGGGGGCCCGGCGAGCAGTACTTC.

This clone was detected only a few times. The chain carries TRBV19 and TRBJ2-7; 9 bases fit TRBD2. This CDR3 is built from 17 residues. Losses at the gene ends were 5 bases for V and 0 bases for J; bases not matched to a gene: 11. The germline V gene encodes CDR1 LNHDA and CDR2 SQIVND (reference sequence). The CDR3 nucleotides are TGTGCCAGTAGTTCGATTTCTCTAGCGGGAAGCTCCTACGAGCAGTACTTC. This sequence encodes CASSSISLAGSSYEQYF.